The TCR beta chain described here comes from a study of control samples from healthy donors and cancer patients. Profiling relied on immunoSEQ multiplex PCR, and the TCRdb table lists in-frame clones only, not all of them. The sample holds about 58,000 clones, roughly 86% seen once. What was sequenced was PBMCs. This sequence was found in a woman in her sixties with lung cancer.

The CDR3: CASSYSRGGQPQHF. The CDR3, as DNA: TGTGCCAGCAGTTACTCTAGGGGGGGTCAGCCCCAGCATTTT. V gene TRBV6-5 combines with J gene TRBJ1-5, with D tentatively TRBD1 (6 bases). The germline gives CDR1 MNHEY, CDR2 SVGAGI. V was shortened by 0 bases and J by 6 bases, with 9 bases between the two germline ends. This CDR3 is 14 amino acids long.